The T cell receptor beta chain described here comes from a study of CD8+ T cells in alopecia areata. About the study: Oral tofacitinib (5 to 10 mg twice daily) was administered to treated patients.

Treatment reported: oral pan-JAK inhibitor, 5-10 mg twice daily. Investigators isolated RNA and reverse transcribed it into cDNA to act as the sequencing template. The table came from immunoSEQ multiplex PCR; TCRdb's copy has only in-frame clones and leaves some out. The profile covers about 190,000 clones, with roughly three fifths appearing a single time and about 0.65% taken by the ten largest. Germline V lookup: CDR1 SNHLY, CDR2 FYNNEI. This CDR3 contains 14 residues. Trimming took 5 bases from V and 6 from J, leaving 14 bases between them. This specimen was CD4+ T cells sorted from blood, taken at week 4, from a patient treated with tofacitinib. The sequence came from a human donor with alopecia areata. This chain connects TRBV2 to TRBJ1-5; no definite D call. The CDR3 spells CASSWVGRFQPQHF. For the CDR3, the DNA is TGTGCCAGCAGTTGGGTAGGCAGGTTTCAGCCCCAGCATTTT.